What follows is one TCR beta chain and its context. Its specificity is unknown. The data originate from a study of CD4 T cells in relation to SARS-CoV-2 and coronaviruses. At the level of the study: ViraFEST: approximately 10-day antigen culture of PBMCs, then TCR beta CDR3 sequencing. Findings and limits, study-wide: Crossreactive clones expanded significantly less to SARS-CoV-2 than monoreactive clones. Samples before the pandemic and after infection were not matched within any donor.

Unexposed donor CD4+ T cells date from 2011-2018, before the COVID-19 pandemic. The cells were cultured for 9 to 11 days before CD4+ T cells were isolated. Cells permitting, SARS-CoV-2 S/N and four cold-coronavirus spikes were tested on unexposed-donor CD4+ T cells. Using immunoSEQ multiplex PCR, the repertoire was profiled, and TCRdb retains in-frame clones only, with some absent. Found here are about 26,000 clones, 60% to 80% of them singletons; the top ten hold over 15%. Specimen: CD4+ T cells from PBMCs, cultured in vitro. The sequence came from a human donor in good health.

The CDR3 DNA follows: TGTGCCTGGAGTGTAAGGACTTCCCTCTTCTTC. This translates into CAWSVRTSLFF. V usage is TRBV30 and J usage is TRBJ2-1; the D gene is possibly TRBD2 (5 bases). The CDR3 contains 11 residues. Germline V lookup: CDR1 GTSNPN, CDR2 SVGIG (reference sequence). V dropped 0 bases and J dropped 16 bases, with 13 bases sitting between them.